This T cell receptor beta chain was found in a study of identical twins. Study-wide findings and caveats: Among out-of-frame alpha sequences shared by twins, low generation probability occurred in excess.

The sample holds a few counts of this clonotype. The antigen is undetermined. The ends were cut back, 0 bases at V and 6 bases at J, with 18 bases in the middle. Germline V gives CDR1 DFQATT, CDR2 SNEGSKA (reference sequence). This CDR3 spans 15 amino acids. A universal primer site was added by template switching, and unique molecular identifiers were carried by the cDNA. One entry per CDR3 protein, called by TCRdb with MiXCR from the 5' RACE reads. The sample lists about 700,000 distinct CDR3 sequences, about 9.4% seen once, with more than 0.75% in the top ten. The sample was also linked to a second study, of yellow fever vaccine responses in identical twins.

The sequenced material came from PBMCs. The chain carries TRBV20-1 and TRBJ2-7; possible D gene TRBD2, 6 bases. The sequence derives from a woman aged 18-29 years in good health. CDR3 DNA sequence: TGCAGTGCTAGAGATCGCGGGGTGGAATGGGGCGAGCAGTACTTC. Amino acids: CSARDRGVEWGEQYF.